These 8 T cell receptor beta chains were sequenced from one sample in a study. Amplification of TRBV12-4/TRBJ1-2 clonotypes used adaptor-ligated barcode primers. MiXCR was run by TCRdb on the multiplex PCR reads, yielding one entry per CDR3 protein. The sample shows approximately 330 distinct CDR3 sequences, over 5% of them seen only once. Material for sequencing was memory CD4+ T cells sorted from blood. As for subset: memory CD4+ T cells, CD4+CD45RO+CD25-. These receptors all stem from a female donor with breast cancer.

By share of the sample, this clonotype is hyperexpanded. The gene calls are TRBV12-3 or TRBV12-4 and TRBJ1-2; D gene unclear. The CDR3 spans 15 residues. The germline V and J ends were trimmed by 0 bases and 0 bases, with 8 bases remaining between them. Here the CDR3 reads CASSLADGPNYGYTF. CDR3 DNA sequence: TGTGCCAGCAGTTTAGCGGACGGCCCTAACTATGGCTACACCTTC.

By sample fraction, this clonotype is large. The V call is TRBV12-3 or TRBV12-4, the J call TRBJ1-2; D is ambiguous. CDR3 length: 13 amino acids. V was shortened by 5 bases and J by 7 bases, with 14 bases between the two germline ends. This CDR3 reads CASSLMGVSGYTF. In nucleotides, the CDR3 is TGTGCCAGCAGTCTGATGGGTGTGAGTGGCTACACCTTC.

By sample fraction, this clonotype is medium-sized. The chain couples TRBV12-3 or TRBV12-4 to TRBJ1-2, with a tentative D call TRBD1 (6 bases). V lost 5 bases and J lost 0, with 10 bases in between. This CDR3 is built from 14 residues. The CDR3 reads CASSRQETNYGYTF. In DNA, the CDR3 is TGTGCCAGCAGTCGACAGGAAACTAACTATGGCTACACCTTC.

This clonotype ranks as medium-sized (0.01 to 0.1%). The rearrangement joins TRBV12-3 or TRBV12-4 to TRBJ1-2; D not resolved. Between the trimmed V and J ends, which lost 3 bases and 7 bases, there was a span of 21 bases. The CDR3 covers 16 residues. For the CDR3, the DNA is TGTGCCAGCAGTTTTAAAGTCTTAGACCTTGTCTTTGGCTACACCTTC. Its translation is CASSFKVLDLVFGYTF.

This clonotype is medium-sized within its sample. The chain links TRBV12-3 or TRBV12-4 to TRBJ1-2; a weak D match, TRBD1 (6 bases). V was clipped by 6 bases and J by 5 bases, with 13 bases between them. This CDR3 is 13 amino acids long. The CDR3 reads CASRTDRPYGYTF. The CDR3 bases are TGTGCCAGCAGGACAGACAGGCCATATGGCTACACCTTC.

This clonotype is termed medium-sized. V and J are TRBV12-3 or TRBV12-4 and TRBJ1-2; D remains unclear. This CDR3 spans 13 amino acids. V lost 7 bases and J 3 bases, leaving 12 bases between the germline ends. CDR3 DNA: TGTGCCAGCACCCAGGAGGGTCACTATGGCTACACCTTC. Translating it yields CASTQEGHYGYTF.

Within the sample, this clonotype is medium-sized. J is TRBJ1-2 and V is TRBV12-3 or TRBV12-4; tentative D call: TRBD1 (6 bases). V was shortened by 1 base and J by 8 bases, with 11 bases between the two germline ends. The CDR3 spans 13 residues. DNA of the CDR3: TGTGCCAGCAGTTTAGACAGGGATGGAGGCTACACCTTC. Translating it yields CASSLDRDGGYTF.

This clonotype is labeled as large. The chain uses TRBV12-3 or TRBV12-4 and TRBJ1-2, with D uncertain. The CDR3 is 13 amino acids. V lost 4 bases, J lost 9 bases, and 15 bases lay in between. The CDR3 loop is CASSSSFGDSYTF. The DNA of the CDR3 is TGTGCCAGCAGTTCCAGCTTTGGGGATAGCTACACCTTC.